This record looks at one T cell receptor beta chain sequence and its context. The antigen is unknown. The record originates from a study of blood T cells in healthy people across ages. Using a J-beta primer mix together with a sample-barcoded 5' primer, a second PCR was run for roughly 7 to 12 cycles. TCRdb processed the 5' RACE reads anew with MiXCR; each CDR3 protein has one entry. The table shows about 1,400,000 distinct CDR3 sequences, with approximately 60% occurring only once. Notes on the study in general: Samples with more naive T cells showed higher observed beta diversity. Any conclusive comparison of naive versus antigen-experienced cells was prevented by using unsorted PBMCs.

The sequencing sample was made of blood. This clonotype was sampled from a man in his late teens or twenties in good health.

The CDR3: CASSLAGGINQPQYF. The CDR3 bases are TGCGCCAGCAGCTTGGCCGGGGGGATAAATCAGCCCCAGTATTTT. This chain joins TRBV5-1 and TRBJ1-5; TRBD2 matches at 7 bases. Gene TRBJ2-3 matches the end of the DNA better, so the J call may be wrong. CDR1 and CDR2 from the germline V gene are SGHRS and YFSETQ. This CDR3 region has 15 residues.